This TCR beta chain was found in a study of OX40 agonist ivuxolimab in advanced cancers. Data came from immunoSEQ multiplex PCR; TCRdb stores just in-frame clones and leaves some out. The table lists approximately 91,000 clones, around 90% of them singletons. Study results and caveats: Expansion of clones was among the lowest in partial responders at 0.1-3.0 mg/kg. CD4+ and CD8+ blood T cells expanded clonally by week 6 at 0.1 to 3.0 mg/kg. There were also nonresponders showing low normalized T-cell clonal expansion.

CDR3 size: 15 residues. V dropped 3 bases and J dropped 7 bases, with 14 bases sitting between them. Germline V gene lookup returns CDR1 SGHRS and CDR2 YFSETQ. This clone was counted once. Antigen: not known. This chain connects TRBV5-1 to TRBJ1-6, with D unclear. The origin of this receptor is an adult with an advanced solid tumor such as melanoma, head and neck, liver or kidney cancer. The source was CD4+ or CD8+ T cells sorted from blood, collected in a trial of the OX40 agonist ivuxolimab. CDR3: CASSSTHAINSPLHF. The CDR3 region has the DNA TGCGCCAGCAGCTCAACGCACGCGATCAATTCACCCCTCCACTTT.